This entry describes one T cell receptor (beta chain). The source of the sample is a study of cytomegalovirus exposure and HLA in healthy donors. The PCR made use of 60 Vbeta and 13 Jbeta primers. Sequencing used immunoSEQ multiplex PCR; TCRdb keeps in-frame clones, though not all of them. The data contain some 180,000 clones, more than 65% of them seen just once; the ten biggest clones take up around 3.6%. The sequenced sample was PBMCs. The receptor was derived from a man between 40 and 49 years old in good health and CMV-seropositive.

The CDR3 DNA reads TGTGCCAGCAGTGTAGGGGTGACGGAGCCATACGAGCAGTACTTC. The encoded protein is CASSVGVTEPYEQYF. The rearrangement uses TRBV6-1 and TRBJ2-7, with D tentatively TRBD1 (5 bases). Trimming took 4 bases from V and 4 from J, leaving 17 bases between them. The CDR3 runs to 15 residues. Germline CDR1 is MNHNS and CDR2 is SASEGT.